Below, 20 T cell receptor beta chains from the same sample are listed, as sequenced in a study of T cells in Graves' hyperthyroidism and ophthalmopathy. Regions amplified from RNA transcripts were the TCR beta CDR3 regions. In the first-round RT-PCR of the TCR CDR3, the HTBI primer set was used. TCRdb re-derived calls from the multiplex PCR reads in MiXCR, one entry per CDR3 protein. In the table there are 300,000 to 450,000 distinct CDR3 sequences, 14% of which are singletons. Sequencing used blood. The receptors were gathered from a woman aged 55-75 years with Graves' hyperthyroidism.

In this sample, this clonotype turned up many times. The chain combines TRBV6-1 with TRBJ1-1, with D perhaps matching TRBD1 (6 bases). V lost 5 bases to trimming and J lost 2 bases, with 15 bases between them. Germline V CDR1 and CDR2: MNHNS, SASEGT. The CDR3 loop spans 15 amino acids. For the CDR3, the DNA is TGTGCCAGCAGTTCACGACAGGCCAGTAACACTGAAGCTTTCTTT. The encoded protein is CASSSRQASNTEAFF.

To note about this clonotype: This could be a read error, since a much larger clone is one nucleotide away. CDR3: CAGLTGAKNIQYF. DNA for the CDR3: TGTGCCGGCCTGACAGGGGCCAAAAACATTCAGTACTTC. The chain uses TRBV2 and TRBJ2-4; 7 bases agree with TRBD1. Germline values: CDR1 SNHLY, CDR2 FYNNEI. The CDR3 spans 13 residues. J was trimmed by 1 base and V by 11 bases; bases with no gene match: 5.

This clonotype was recorded only once. The CDR3 reads CAWSVTSTGDTEAFF. DNA of the CDR3: TGTGCCTGGAGTGTAACCTCGACAGGGGATACTGAAGCTTTCTTT. The rearrangement links TRBV30 to TRBJ1-1; 8 bases fit TRBD1. There are 15 residues in the CDR3. Germline lookup yields CDR1 GTSNPN and CDR2 SVGIG (reference sequence). V shed 0 bases, J shed 5 bases, and the junction held 8 bases outside the gene matches.

This clonotype was counted many times. The chain carries TRBV19 and TRBJ2-1; the D is unclear. The CDR3 has 17 residues. The V and J ends lost 0 bases and 3 bases respectively, with 15 bases between them. Germline V gene data show CDR1 as LNHDA and CDR2 as SQIVND (reference sequence). CDR3 residues: CASSIEGASSNYNEQFF. The CDR3 nucleotides read TGTGCCAGTAGTATAGAGGGCGCTAGTTCGAACTACAATGAGCAGTTCTTC.

This clonotype came up many times. The chain couples TRBV5-1 to TRBJ2-3; 8 nucleotides match TRBD2. The CDR3 consists of 14 residues. V shed 2 bases and J 4 bases; nucleotides not matched to a gene: 3. The germline V gene encodes CDR1 SGHRS and CDR2 YFSETQ. Here the CDR3 DNA reads TGCGCCAGCAGCTTCGCAGCGGGAGCAGATACGCAGTATTTT. The encoded protein is CASSFAAGADTQYF.

This clonotype appeared many times. The V gene is TRBV6-6, the J gene TRBJ2-7; D is uncertain. V lost 2 bases and J 3 bases, leaving 14 bases between the germline ends. Germline CDR1 and CDR2: MNHNY and SVGAGI (reference sequence). The CDR3 extends over 15 amino acids. The CDR3 DNA reads as TGTGCCAGCAGTTACGTCGGCAGGAGCGACTACGAGCAGTACTTC. Amino acids: CASSYVGRSDYEQYF.

This clonotype was observed at least ten times. The chain employs TRBV12-3 or TRBV12-4 and TRBJ2-5; 9 bases match TRBD1. The CDR3 contains 15 residues. V was clipped by 5 bases and J by 2 bases; unmatched bases: 6. CDR3 DNA: TGTGCCAGCAGTCCCACAGACAGGGGGCAAGAGACCCAGTACTTC. Encoded protein: CASSPTDRGQETQYF.

J is TRBJ2-7 and V is TRBV20-1, with 7 bases identical to TRBD1. The CDR3 is 13 residues long. J was trimmed by 2 bases and V by 6 bases; bases with no gene match: 7. Germline CDR1 and CDR2: DFQATT and SNEGSKA (reference sequence). Written as DNA, the CDR3 is TGCAGTGCGTCGGGACAGTTAGCCTACGAGCAGTACTTC. Translation gives CSASGQLAYEQYF.

This rearrangement joins TRBV6-1 to TRBJ1-1; D not certain. V dropped 6 bases and J dropped 1 base, with 18 bases sitting between them. Per germline, CDR1 MNHNS and CDR2 SASEGT. The CDR3 contains 16 residues. The DNA for the CDR3 is TGTGCCAGCAGCCGAAGGAGTGTGGCCCCGAACACTGAAGCTTTCTTT. Translating gives CASSRRSVAPNTEAFF.

The gene calls are TRBV2 and TRBJ2-7; 9 nucleotides match TRBD2. The CDR3 length is 15 residues. Germline V gene lookup returns CDR1 SNHLY and CDR2 FYNNEI. The J segment lost 7 bases and the V segment lost 6 bases, leaving 13 bases of the junction unmatched. The CDR3 region is CASRSLAGPRGEQYF. The CDR3 region has the DNA TGTGCCAGCAGATCTCTAGCGGGGCCCCGGGGAGAGCAGTACTTC.

The chain joins TRBV24-1 to TRBJ2-5; D uncertain. Germline assignment: CDR1 KGHDR and CDR2 SFDVKD. This CDR3 region has 13 residues. V lost 1 base and J 1 base, leaving 3 bases between the germline ends. The CDR3 nucleotides read TGTGCCACCAGTGATTTACTCCAAGAGACCCAGTACTTC. As protein: CATSDLLQETQYF.

This clonotype was observed a few times. The chain joins TRBV27 to TRBJ2-3; D not resolved. Germline CDR1 reads MNHEY; CDR2 reads SMNVEV (reference sequence). The length of the CDR3 is 13 residues. The germline V and J ends were trimmed by 5 bases and 2 bases, with 8 bases remaining between them. CDR3 sequence reads: CASSGILTDTQYF. The CDR3 region has the DNA TGTGCCAGCAGTGGGATTCTCACAGATACGCAGTATTTT.

V gene TRBV30 combines with J gene TRBJ2-7; D may be TRBD1 (6 bases). Between the trimmed V and J ends, which lost 2 bases and 6 bases, there was a span of 11 bases. Per the germline V gene, CDR1 is GTSNPN and CDR2 is SVGIG (reference sequence). This CDR3 comprises 12 residues. The CDR3 reads CAWSRGSFEQYF. CDR3 coding DNA: TGTGCCTGGAGTAGGGGGAGCTTCGAGCAGTACTTC.

This rearrangement joins TRBV27 to TRBJ2-7, with 11 bases fitting TRBD2. The CDR3 length is 16 residues. V trimming: 6 bases; J trimming: 4 bases; junction bases outside the gene matches: 11. CDR1 and CDR2 (germline): MNHEY, SMNVEV (reference sequence). The CDR3 loop is CASRNSGRARAYEQYF. CDR3 nucleotides: TGTGCCAGCAGAAATAGCGGGAGGGCCAGGGCGTACGAGCAGTACTTC.

The V and J genes are TRBV19 and TRBJ2-1, with D possibly being TRBD2 (6 bases). The length of the CDR3 is 16 residues. Germline V gene data show CDR1 as LNHDA and CDR2 as SQIVND (reference sequence). The V and J ends lost 5 bases and 3 bases respectively, with 17 bases between them. CDR3 nucleotides: TGTGCCAGTAGTGATCGGGAGCCCCCTTACTACAATGAGCAGTTCTTC. Translation: CASSDREPPYYNEQFF. Complete variable domain (other parts from reference TRBV19 and TRBJ2-1): DGGITQSPKYLFRKEGQNVTLSCEQNLNHDAMYWYRQDPGQGLRLIYYSQIVNDFQKGDIAEGYSVSREKKESFPLTVTSAQKNPTAFYLCASSDREPPYYNEQFFGPGTRLTVL.

On this clonotype itself: Given a much more abundant clone one base away, this may be a read error. V and J are TRBV9 and TRBJ2-1; D perhaps matches TRBD1 (6 bases). CDR1 and CDR2 (germline): SGDLS, YYNGEE. The CDR3 has 15 amino acids. CDR3 amino acids: CASNVGGNSYNEQFF. As DNA, the CDR3 is TGTGCCAGCAACGTAGGGGGTAACTCTTACAATGAGCAGTTCTTC.

This chain connects TRBV15 to TRBJ1-1; D uncertain. Germline CDR1 reads LNHNV; CDR2 reads YYDKDF (reference sequence). CDR3 length: 19 amino acids. Trimming removed 0 bases from V and 4 bases from J, with 24 bases in between. CDR3 protein: CATSRDSVFERERSTEAFF. The CDR3 DNA reads as TGTGCCACCAGCAGAGATTCGGTATTTGAGCGGGAAAGAAGCACTGAAGCTTTCTTT.

This clonotype was picked up many times. The rearrangement links TRBV11-2 to TRBJ1-1; D unresolved. The CDR3 runs to 14 residues. The germline CDR1 and CDR2 sequences are SGHAT and FQNNGV. The ends were cut back, 5 bases at V and 0 bases at J, with 10 bases in the middle. CDR3 loop: CASSLPPMNTEAFF. CDR3 sequence (DNA): TGTGCCAGCAGCCTCCCACCCATGAACACTGAAGCTTTCTTT.

This clonotype was detected many times. The chain combines TRBV20-1 with TRBJ2-7; possibly TRBD1 for D (6 bases). The CDR3 has 15 amino acids. Germline CDR1 DFQATT, CDR2 SNEGSKA (reference sequence). Between the trimmed V and J ends, which lost 0 bases and 5 bases, there was a span of 17 bases. CDR3 protein: CSARDRAGARHEQYF. The CDR3 DNA sequence: TGCAGTGCTAGAGATCGGGCAGGGGCTCGCCACGAGCAGTACTTC.

This clonotype occurred many times. Compared with germline, one end of the junction differs, possibly owing to a read error. The genes are TRBV30 and TRBJ1-2; no firm D call. There are 12 residues in the CDR3. The germline V gene has CDR1 GTSNPN and CDR2 SVGIG (reference sequence). The CDR3 loop is CAWKAGSYDYTF. CDR3 nucleotide sequence: TGTGCCTGGAAGGCGGGGAGCTATGACTACACCTTC.